There are many counts of the clone carrying this T cell receptor beta chain. Its antigen is unknown. J lost 9 bases, V lost 7 bases, and 5 bases had no gene match. The CDR3 length is 12 residues. TCR beta CDR3 regions were amplified from RNA. The primer set for the first-round RT-PCR of the TCR CDR3 was HTBI. Using its own MiXCR run on the multiplex PCR reads, TCRdb lists one record per CDR3 protein. The sample holds under 450,000 distinct CDR3 sequences, 15% to 19% seen once. The data are from a study of T cells in Graves' hyperthyroidism and ophthalmopathy. Study summary: Peripheral blood was acquired at first diagnosis, ahead of any therapy whatsoever.

Whole-study findings and limits: Most thyroid clonotypes expanded above 0.001 were also detected in blood. Model predictions of ophthalmopathy came a median around 6.5 months before onset. Ophthalmopathy and stable hyperthyroidism were separated by a 13 V-J model.

The chain uses TRBV12-3 or TRBV12-4 and TRBJ2-1; TRBD1 aligns across 8 bases. The sequencing sample was made of blood. This clonotype was sampled from a woman under 30 with Graves' hyperthyroidism. CDR3 sequence: CASKDRDPEQFF. CDR3 sequence (DNA): TGTGCCAGCAAGGACAGGGATCCTGAGCAGTTCTTC.